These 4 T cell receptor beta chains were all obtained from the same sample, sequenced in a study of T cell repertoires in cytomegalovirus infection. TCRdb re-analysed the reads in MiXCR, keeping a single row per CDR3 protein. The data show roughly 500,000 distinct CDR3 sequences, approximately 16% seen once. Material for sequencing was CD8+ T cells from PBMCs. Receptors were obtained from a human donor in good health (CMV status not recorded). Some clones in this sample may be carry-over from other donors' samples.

This chain's CDR3 is CASSLGQGKDTQYF. The DNA for the CDR3 is TGTGCCAGCAGTTTGGGACAGGGAAAAGATACGCAGTATTTT. The chain uses TRBV12-3 or TRBV12-4 and TRBJ2-3; TRBD1 aligns across 9 bases. The junction had 3 bases not matched to a gene; V was cut back by 3 bases and J by 5 bases. The length of the CDR3 is 14 residues.

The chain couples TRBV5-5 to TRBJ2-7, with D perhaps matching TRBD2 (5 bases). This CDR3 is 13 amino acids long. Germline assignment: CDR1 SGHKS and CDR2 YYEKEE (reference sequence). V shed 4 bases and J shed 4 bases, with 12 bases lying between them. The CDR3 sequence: CASSRGEVYEQYF. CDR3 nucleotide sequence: TGTGCCAGCAGCCGGGGAGAAGTTTACGAGCAGTACTTC.

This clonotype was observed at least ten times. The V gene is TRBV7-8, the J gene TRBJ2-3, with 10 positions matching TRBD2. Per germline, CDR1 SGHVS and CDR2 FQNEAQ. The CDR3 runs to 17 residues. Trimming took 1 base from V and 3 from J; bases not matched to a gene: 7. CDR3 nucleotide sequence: TGTGCCAGCAGCTTAGATCATAGCGGGGGGCTGACAGATACGCAGTATTTT. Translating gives CASSLDHSGGLTDTQYF.

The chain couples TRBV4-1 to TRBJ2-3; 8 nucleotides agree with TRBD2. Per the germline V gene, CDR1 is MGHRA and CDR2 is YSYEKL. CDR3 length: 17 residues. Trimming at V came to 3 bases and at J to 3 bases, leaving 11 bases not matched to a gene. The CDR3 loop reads CASSHGDGRDGTDTQYF. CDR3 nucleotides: TGCGCCAGCAGCCATGGGGACGGGAGGGATGGTACAGATACGCAGTATTTT.